The sequence of this TCR beta chain was determined in a study of blood T cell repertoires in COVID-19. Study summary: Samples came from the United States, Italy and Spain, spanning acute and convalescent COVID-19. Sample material is recorded as cDNA or gDNA derived from T cells, B-cell-depleted T cells, or PBMCs.

Original handling: Estimates of nucleated cell counts were drawn from the amplification of reference gene primers. Repertoires were generated with immunoSEQ multiplex PCR, while TCRdb's copy carries only in-frame clones and drops some. The V and J calls and the clone size are those of that table, but D and trimming were determined from the DNA. The top ten clones hold 3.8% of a sample with 100,000 to 150,000 clones, 70% to 90% of them seen once. V was pared by 6 bases and J by 3 bases, with 12 bases between. CDR3 length: 13 residues. Germline-derived CDR1 and CDR2 are SNHLY and FYNNEI. Sequencing was performed on peripheral blood. The V and J genes are TRBV2 and TRBJ2-7; tentative D call: TRBD1 (5 bases). The receptor was isolated from a woman between 50 and 59 years old with acute or convalescent COVID-19. CDR3 sequence (DNA): TGTGCCAGCAGATGGACATTCTACTACGAGCAGTACTTC. It yields the protein CASRWTFYYEQYF.